This T cell receptor (beta chain) was obtained from a study of cytomegalovirus exposure and HLA in healthy donors. Study outcomes and limitations: For cytomegalovirus status, the classifier reportedly gave diagnoses with high specificity and sensitivity.

CDR1 and CDR2 from the germline V gene are SGHTA and FQGTGA. V gave up 3 bases and J gave up 0 bases; unmatched junction bases: 3. CDR3 length: 16 residues. With regard to this clone: Its antigen is unidentified.

Amplification used 60 Vbeta primers and 13 Jbeta primers. Method: immunoSEQ multiplex PCR; TCRdb's copy keeps in-frame clones and lacks some. This sample has around 160,000 clones; roughly 79% occur once, and the top ten carry about 6.9%. The sample taken for sequencing was PBMCs. The rearrangement links TRBV7-3 to TRBJ2-1; TRBD2 aligns across 9 bases. The TCR comes from a woman between 35 and 50 years old in good health and CMV-seropositive. The CDR3 DNA follows: TGTGCCAGCAGCTTGACTAGCGGTGGCTCCTACAATGAGCAGTTCTTC. It encodes CASSLTSGGSYNEQFF.